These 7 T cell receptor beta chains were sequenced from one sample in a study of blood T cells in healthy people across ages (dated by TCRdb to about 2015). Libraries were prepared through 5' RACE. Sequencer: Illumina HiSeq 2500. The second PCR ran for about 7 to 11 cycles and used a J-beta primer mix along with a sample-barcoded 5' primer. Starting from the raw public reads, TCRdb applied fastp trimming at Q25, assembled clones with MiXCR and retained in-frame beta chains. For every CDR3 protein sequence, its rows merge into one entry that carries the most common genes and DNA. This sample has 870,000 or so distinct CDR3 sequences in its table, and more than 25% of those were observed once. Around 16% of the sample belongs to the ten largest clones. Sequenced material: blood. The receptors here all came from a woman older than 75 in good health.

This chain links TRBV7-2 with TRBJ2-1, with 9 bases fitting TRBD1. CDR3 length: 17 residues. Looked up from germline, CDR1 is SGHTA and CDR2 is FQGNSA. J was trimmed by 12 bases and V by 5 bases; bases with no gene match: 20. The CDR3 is CASSPSHSGQGLYGQFF. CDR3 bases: TGTGCCAGCAGCCCTTCTCACTCGGGACAGGGTCTATACGGGCAGTTCTTC.

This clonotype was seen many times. This CDR3 reads CASSLDITGSGEQYF. The DNA for the CDR3 is TGTGCCAGCAGCTTAGATATTACAGGGAGTGGCGAGCAGTACTTC. The chain is built from TRBV7-6 and TRBJ2-4, with a tentative D call TRBD1 (6 bases). The end of the DNA fits TRBJ2-7 better, so the J call may be wrong. Germline V gives CDR1 SGHVS, CDR2 FNYEAQ. This CDR3 region has 15 residues.

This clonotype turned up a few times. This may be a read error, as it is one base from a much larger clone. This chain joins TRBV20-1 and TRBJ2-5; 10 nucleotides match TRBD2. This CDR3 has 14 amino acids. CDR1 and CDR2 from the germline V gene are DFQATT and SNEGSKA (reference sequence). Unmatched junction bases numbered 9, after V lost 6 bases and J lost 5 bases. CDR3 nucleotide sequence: TGCAGTGCAACACGAGCGGGGGGGCACGAGACCCAGTACTTC. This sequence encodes CSATRAGGHETQYF.

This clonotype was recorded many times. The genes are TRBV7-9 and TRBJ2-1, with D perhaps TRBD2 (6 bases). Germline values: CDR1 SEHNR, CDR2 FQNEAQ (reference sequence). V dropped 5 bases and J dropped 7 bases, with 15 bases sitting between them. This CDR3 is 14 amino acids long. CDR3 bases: TGTGCCAGCAGCCCCGGGACTTACAAGAATGAGCAGTTCTTC. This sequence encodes CASSPGTYKNEQFF.

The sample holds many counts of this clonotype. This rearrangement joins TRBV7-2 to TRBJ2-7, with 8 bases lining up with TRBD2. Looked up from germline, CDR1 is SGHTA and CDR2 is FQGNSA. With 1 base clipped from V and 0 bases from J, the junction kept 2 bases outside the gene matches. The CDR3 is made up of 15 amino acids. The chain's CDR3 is CASSLGGGLSYEQYF. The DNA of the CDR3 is TGTGCCAGCAGCTTAGGCGGGGGGCTCTCCTACGAGCAGTACTTC. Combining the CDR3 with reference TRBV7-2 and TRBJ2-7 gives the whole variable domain GAGVSQSPSNKVTEKGKDVELRCDPISGHTALYWYRQSLGQGLEFLIYFQGNSAPDKSGLPSDRFSAERTGGSVSTLTIQRTQQEDSAVYLCASSLGGGLSYEQYFGPGTRLTVT.

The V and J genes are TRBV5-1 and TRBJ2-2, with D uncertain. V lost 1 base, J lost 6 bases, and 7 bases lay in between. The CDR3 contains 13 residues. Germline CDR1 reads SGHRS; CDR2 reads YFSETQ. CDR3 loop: CASSLTVAGELFF. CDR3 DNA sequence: TGCGCCAGCAGCTTGACTGTTGCCGGGGAGCTGTTTTTT.

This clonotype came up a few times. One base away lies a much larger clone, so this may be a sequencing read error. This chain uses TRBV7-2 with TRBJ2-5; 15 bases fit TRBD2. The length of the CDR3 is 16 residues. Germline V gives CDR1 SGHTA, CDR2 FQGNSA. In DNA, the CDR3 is TGTGCCGGCAGCCAAGGACTAGCGGGGGGGCGGGAGACCCAGTACTTC. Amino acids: CAGSQGLAGGRETQYF.